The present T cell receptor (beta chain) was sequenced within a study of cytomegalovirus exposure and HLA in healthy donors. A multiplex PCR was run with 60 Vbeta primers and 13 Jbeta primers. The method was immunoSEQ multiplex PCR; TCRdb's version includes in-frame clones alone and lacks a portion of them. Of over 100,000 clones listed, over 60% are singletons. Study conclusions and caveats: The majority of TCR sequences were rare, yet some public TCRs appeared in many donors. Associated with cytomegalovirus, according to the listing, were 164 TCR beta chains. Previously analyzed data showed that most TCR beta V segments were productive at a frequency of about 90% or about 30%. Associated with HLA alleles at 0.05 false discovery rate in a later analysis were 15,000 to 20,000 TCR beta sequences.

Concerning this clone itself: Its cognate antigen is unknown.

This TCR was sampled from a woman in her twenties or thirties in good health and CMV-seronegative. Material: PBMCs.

The CDR3: CASSLASQLRGGTQYF. As DNA, the CDR3 is TGTGCCAGCAGCTTAGCTTCCCAACTACGAGGGGGGACCCAGTACTTC. V and J are TRBV7-9 and TRBJ2-5; tentatively, D is TRBD1 (6 bases). The germline V gene encodes CDR1 SEHNR and CDR2 FQNEAQ (reference sequence). The CDR3 covers 16 residues. V lost 0 bases and J lost 7, with 18 bases in between.